The entry below gives a single T cell receptor beta chain sequence along with its context. Its specificity is not known. cDNA carried unique molecular identifiers, and a universal primer site was added by template switching. TCRdb passed the 5' RACE reads through MiXCR, listing each CDR3 protein once. The sample holds about 100,000 distinct CDR3 sequences; under 6.5% are singletons and the top ten take approximately 12%. Donors uniformly comprised healthy Caucasians. The data were obtained in a study of identical twins. V was pared by 4 bases and J by 2 bases, with 9 bases between. This CDR3 has 13 residues. Germline V gene lookup returns CDR1 KGHSH and CDR2 LQKENI. Whole-study results and caveats: Cross-sectional statistics, not tracking of the same donors, supported the conclusions.

V gene TRBV18 combines with J gene TRBJ2-7; D remains ambiguous. The source is a woman aged 45-65 years in good health. Sequencing input: memory T cells sorted from blood. The CDR3 coding sequence is TGTGCCAGCTCACTAGGTGCGGCCTACGAGCAGTACGTC. It encodes CASSLGAAYEQYV.